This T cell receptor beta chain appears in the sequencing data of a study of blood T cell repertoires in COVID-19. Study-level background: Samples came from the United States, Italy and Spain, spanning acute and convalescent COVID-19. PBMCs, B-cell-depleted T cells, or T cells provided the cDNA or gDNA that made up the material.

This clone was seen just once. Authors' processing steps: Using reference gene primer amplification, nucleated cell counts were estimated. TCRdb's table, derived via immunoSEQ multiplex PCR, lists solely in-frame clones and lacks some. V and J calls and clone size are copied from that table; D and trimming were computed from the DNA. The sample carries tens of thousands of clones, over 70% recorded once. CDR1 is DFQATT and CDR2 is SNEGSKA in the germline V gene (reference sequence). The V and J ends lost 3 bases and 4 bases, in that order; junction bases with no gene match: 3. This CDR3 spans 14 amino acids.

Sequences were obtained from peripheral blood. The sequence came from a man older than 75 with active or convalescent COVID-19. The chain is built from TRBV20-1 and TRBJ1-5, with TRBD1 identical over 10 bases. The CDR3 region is CSASGDRGNQPQHF. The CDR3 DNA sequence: TGCAGTGCTAGTGGGGACAGGGGAAATCAGCCCCAGCATTTT.